The clone carrying this T cell receptor beta chain was seen just once. This specimen belongs to a study of blood T cell repertoires in COVID-19. Overall study: Whether acute or convalescent, the COVID-19 samples came from the United States, Italy and Spain. PBMCs, B-cell-depleted T cells, or T cells were the source of the cDNA or gDNA that made up the material.

CDR3 size: 16 residues. Germline CDR1 MNHEY, CDR2 SMNVEV (reference sequence). The trim removed 3 bases at V and 4 bases at J, leaving 11 bases unmatched. In the original processing: Amplifying reference gene primers gave estimates of nucleated cell counts. Measured with immunoSEQ multiplex PCR; TCRdb has only the in-frame clones, and not every one. V and J calls and clone size are given by that table; D and trimming were obtained from the DNA. Seen here are about 200,000 clones, around 84% observed once, and the top ten hold 4.5% to 7.5%. This clonotype originated in a man at least 80 years old with acute or convalescent COVID-19. Material for sequencing was peripheral blood. The V call is TRBV27, the J call TRBJ2-5; 7 positions match TRBD1. In nucleotides, the CDR3 is TGTGCCAGCAGTTTGGGCGCAGGGGGTAAAACAGAGACCCAGTACTTC. This sequence encodes CASSLGAGGKTETQYF.